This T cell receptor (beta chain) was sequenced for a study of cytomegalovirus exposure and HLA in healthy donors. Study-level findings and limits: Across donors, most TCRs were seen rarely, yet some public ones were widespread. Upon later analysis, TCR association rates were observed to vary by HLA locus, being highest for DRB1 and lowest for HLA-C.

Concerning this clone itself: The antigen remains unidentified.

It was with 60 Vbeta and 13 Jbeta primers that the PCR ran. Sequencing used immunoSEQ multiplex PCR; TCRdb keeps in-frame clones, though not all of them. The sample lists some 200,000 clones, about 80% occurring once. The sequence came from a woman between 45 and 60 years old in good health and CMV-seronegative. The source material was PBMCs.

The CDR3 region is CASSFPRKLTSEQYF. In nucleotides, the CDR3 is TGTGCCAGCAGTTTCCCCCGCAAATTAACCAGCGAGCAGTACTTC. The chain employs TRBV28 and TRBJ2-7; no clear D gene. The CDR3 extends over 15 amino acids. CDR1 and CDR2 from the germline V gene are MDHEN and SYDVKM. Trimming took off 3 bases at V and 6 bases at J, with 18 bases between the two ends.